This TCR beta chain was recovered during a study of cytomegalovirus exposure and HLA in healthy donors. Study-level background: Roughly 170 million T cells yielded roughly 120 million unique TCR beta sequences in earlier analysis. Study outcomes and limitations: An observed cluster of highly shared sequence variants was recorded as a likely sequencing artifact. When a later analysis compared HLA-associated TCR beta chains with equally common others, the HLA-associated chains turned out to be more clonally expanded and to have lower generation probabilities. In a later analysis, a missense DCLRE1C variant was linked to TCR beta V- and J-gene trimming.

The PCR ran on 60 Vbeta and 13 Jbeta primers. Profiled with immunoSEQ multiplex PCR; TCRdb holds only in-frame clones, not every one. The table lists 150,000 to 200,000 clones, 70% to 85% of them singletons. Looked up from germline, CDR1 is SGHKS and CDR2 is YYEKEE (reference sequence). CDR3 size: 15 residues. V was clipped by 6 bases and J by 1 base, with 17 bases between them. To note about this clone: Its antigen is currently unknown.

The TCR sequence derives from a woman aged 25 to 45 in good health and CMV-seropositive. The chain recombines TRBV5-5 with TRBJ2-7, with D possibly TRBD2 on 7 matching bases. The specimen sequenced was PBMCs. The CDR3, as DNA: TGTGCCAGCACCCTGGTCGGGGGGCTGTCCTACGAGCAGTACTTC. Translating it yields CASTLVGGLSYEQYF.